This TCR beta chain was observed in a study of T cells in Graves' hyperthyroidism and ophthalmopathy. With regard to this clonotype: The antigen is unknown.

Amplification of TCR beta CDR3 regions used RNA as the template. Researchers ran a first-round RT-PCR on the TCR CDR3 using the HTBI primer set. TCRdb recomputed calls from the multiplex PCR reads with MiXCR, one row per CDR3 protein. The table lists some 320,000 distinct CDR3 sequences, about 13% of them singletons. Exclusion criteria comprised uncontrolled infection, other autoimmune disease, pregnancy or lactation. The study based diagnoses on clinical symptoms, serum thyroxine and TRAb, thyroid ultrasound and orbital computed tomography. Overall study findings and caveats: Ophthalmopathy was distinguished from stable hyperthyroidism by 13 V-J signatures.

CDR1 is LNHDA and CDR2 is SQIVND in the germline V gene (reference sequence). V lost 5 bases, J lost 3 bases, and 11 bases lay in between. This CDR3 is built from 14 residues. Sequencing used blood. This sequence joins TRBV19 and TRBJ1-5; D unresolved. This sequence originates from a middle-aged woman with Graves' ophthalmopathy. DNA of the CDR3: TGTGCCAGTAGTGGGCCGGGTTACAATCAGCCCCAGCATTTT. Translated: CASSGPGYNQPQHF.